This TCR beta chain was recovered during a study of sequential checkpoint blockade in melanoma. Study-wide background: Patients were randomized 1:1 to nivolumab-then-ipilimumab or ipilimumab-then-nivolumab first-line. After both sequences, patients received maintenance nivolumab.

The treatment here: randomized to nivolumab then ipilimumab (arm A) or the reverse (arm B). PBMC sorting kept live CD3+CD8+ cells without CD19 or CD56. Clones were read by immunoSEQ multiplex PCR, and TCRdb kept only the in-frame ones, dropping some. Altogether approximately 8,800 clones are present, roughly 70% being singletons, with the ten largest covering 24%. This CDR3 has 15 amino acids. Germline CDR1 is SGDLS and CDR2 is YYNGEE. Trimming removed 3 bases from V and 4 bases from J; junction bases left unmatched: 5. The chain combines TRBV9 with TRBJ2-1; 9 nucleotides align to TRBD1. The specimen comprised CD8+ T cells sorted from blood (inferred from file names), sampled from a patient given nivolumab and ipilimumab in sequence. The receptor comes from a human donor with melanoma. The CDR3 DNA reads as TGTGCCAGCAGCGCCGGGACAGGGCTTTACAATGAGCAGTTCTTC. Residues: CASSAGTGLYNEQFF.